These 32 T cell receptor beta chains originate from one sample sequenced in a study of blood T cells in healthy people across ages. Together with a sample-barcoded 5' primer, a J-beta primer mix was included in a second PCR lasting roughly 6 to 12 cycles. TCRdb re-called the 5' RACE reads through MiXCR, storing one row per CDR3 protein. The sample has about 620,000 distinct CDR3 sequences, approximately 52% seen once. The sequencing sample was made of blood. Receptors were obtained from a woman older than 75 in good health.

In this sample, this clonotype turned up many times. The V gene is TRBV29-1, the J gene TRBJ1-5; the D is unclear. Trimming pared 4 bases from V and 2 bases from J, leaving 6 bases between. This CDR3 has 12 residues. From germline, CDR1 is SQVTM and CDR2 ANQGSEA. The CDR3, as DNA: TGCAGCGTTGCTCAGGGCAATCAGCCCCAGCATTTT. It translates to CSVAQGNQPQHF.

For this clonotype: One base away lies a much larger clone, so this may be a sequencing read error. The chain recombines TRBV20-1 with TRBJ1-2, with 10 bases aligning to TRBD1. Germline CDR1 reads DFQATT; CDR2 reads SNEGSKA (reference sequence). The CDR3 covers 14 residues. Here the CDR3 DNA reads TGCGGTGCTAGGGGGACAGGGGTAAACTATGGCTACACCTTC. Its protein is CGARGTGVNYGYTF.

V is TRBV28 and J is TRBJ1-2; 8 bases agree with TRBD1. Germline trimming cut 5 bases from V and 7 bases from J; bases unmatched to any gene: 3. Germline V gives CDR1 MDHEN, CDR2 SYDVKM. The CDR3 runs 12 residues. CDR3 amino acids: CASSRTGGGYTF. The CDR3 DNA reads as TGTGCCAGCAGTCGTACAGGGGGTGGCTACACCTTC.

At least ten counts were recorded for this clonotype. The V call is TRBV9, the J call TRBJ2-1; D is perhaps TRBD1 (7 bases). Germline-derived CDR1 and CDR2 are SGDLS and YYNGEE. This CDR3 is built from 20 residues. V was cut by 2 bases and J by 7 bases, with 31 bases left in between. The CDR3 bases are TGTGCCAGCAGCGTTGGCCCGGGACAGACAATAATGTGGGGGGCGAATGAGCAGTTCTTC. It yields the protein CASSVGPGQTIMWGANEQFF. The full variable domain, its missing parts supplied by reference TRBV9 and TRBJ2-1, is DSGVTQTPKHLITATGQRVTLRCSPRSGDLSVYWYQQSLDQGLQFLIQYYNGEERAKGNILERFSAQQFPDLHSELNLSSLELGDSALYFCASSVGPGQTIMWGANEQFFGPGTRLTVL.

Of note for this clonotype: A read error may explain this, as a much larger clone is one base away. This rearrangement joins TRBV29-1 to TRBJ2-5; the D gene is possibly TRBD2 (6 bases). CDR3 size: 13 residues. Germline assignment: CDR1 SQVTM and CDR2 ANQGSEA. This chain's CDR3 is CSGERLGGETQYF. CDR3 DNA: TGCAGCGGTGAACGACTAGGCGGGGAGACCCAGTACTTC.

As regards this clonotype: A much more abundant neighbour one base away suggests this may be a read error. This chain uses TRBV3-1 with TRBJ2-5, with 8 bases that match TRBD2. CDR1 LGHDT and CDR2 YNNKEL come from the germline V gene (reference sequence). The J segment lost 11 bases and the V segment lost 1 base, leaving 3 bases of the junction unmatched. This CDR3 has 12 residues. CDR3 loop: CASSQAGGGQYF. The CDR3, as DNA: TGTGCCAGCAGCCAAGCGGGAGGGGGGCAGTACTTC.

This clonotype was seen ten or more times. The chain couples TRBV9 to TRBJ2-1, with a weak D call TRBD2 (6 bases). With 0 bases removed from V and 8 bases from J, the gap between germline ends came to 12 bases. The CDR3 spans 14 residues. Per the germline V gene, CDR1 is SGDLS and CDR2 is YYNGEE. The CDR3 coding sequence is TGTGCCAGCAGCGTAGGGATCGGGGGATATGAGCAGTTCTTC. Its protein is CASSVGIGGYEQFF.

This clonotype has a single count. This could be a read error, since a much larger clone is one nucleotide away. J is TRBJ2-3 and V is TRBV28, with D possibly being TRBD2 (7 bases). Germline CDR1 MDHEN, CDR2 SYDVKM. The CDR3 sequence is 15 residues long. V lost 7 bases and J 2 bases, leaving 16 bases between the germline ends. This chain's CDR3 is CASNWAGALTDTQYF. CDR3 sequence (DNA): TGTGCCAGCAACTGGGCGGGGGCCCTCACAGATACGCAGTATTTT.

This sequence joins TRBV3-1 and TRBJ2-4; possibly TRBD1 for D (5 bases). The J call is in doubt because the DNA end fits TRBJ2-7 better. This CDR3 is 15 amino acids long. CDR1 and CDR2 (germline): LGHDT, YNNKEL (reference sequence). The CDR3 DNA reads as TGTGCCAGCAGCCTAATCCAGGACAACTCCTACGAGCAGTACTTC. Translation: CASSLIQDNSYEQYF.

This clonotype turned up a few times. This chain uses TRBV20-1 with TRBJ1-3; D remains ambiguous. The CDR3 loop spans 15 amino acids. V dropped 0 bases and J dropped 0 bases, with 9 bases sitting between them. CDR1 and CDR2 from the germline V gene are DFQATT and SNEGSKA (reference sequence). CDR3: CSARDHGDSGNTIYF. Here the CDR3 DNA reads TGCAGTGCTAGAGATCATGGTGACTCTGGAAACACCATATATTTT.

This clonotype occurred many times. The gene calls are TRBV20-1 and TRBJ2-7, with 12 bases lining up with TRBD2. This CDR3 is 14 amino acids long. Per germline, CDR1 DFQATT and CDR2 SNEGSKA (reference sequence). Unmatched junction bases numbered 6, after V lost 5 bases and J lost 4 bases. The CDR3 region has the DNA TGCAGTGCTCTCCCTACTAGCGGGAGGTACGAGCAGTACTTC. Protein product: CSALPTSGRYEQYF.

This clonotype has a single count. A read error may be the cause here, since a much bigger clone is one base away. This chain connects TRBV5-1 to TRBJ2-3; 11 bases map to TRBD2. The germline gives CDR1 SGHRS, CDR2 YFSETQ. The CDR3 sequence is 15 residues long. Germline trimming cut 6 bases from V and 9 bases from J; bases unmatched to any gene: 12. CDR3 bases: TGCGCCAGCAATAGCGGGAGGGCCGTGGGAGAGACGCAGTATTTT. It translates to CASNSGRAVGETQYF.

This clonotype was detected many times. This chain links TRBV7-2 with TRBJ1-5; D is undetermined. Germline assignment: CDR1 SGHTA and CDR2 FQGNSA. Trimming left V 3 bases short and J 4 bases short, with 13 bases between. The CDR3 loop spans 15 amino acids. The chain's CDR3 is CASSFYRGENQPQHF. DNA for the CDR3: TGTGCCAGCAGCTTTTACCGGGGTGAGAATCAGCCCCAGCATTTT.

This clonotype was observed a few times. The chain carries TRBV5-1 and TRBJ2-5; TRBD1 matches 9 bases. The junction had 2 bases not matched to a gene; V was cut back by 1 base and J by 1 base. Germline V lookup: CDR1 SGHRS, CDR2 YFSETQ. The length of the CDR3 is 15 residues. The CDR3 here is CASSLTGGSQETQYF. The CDR3 DNA follows: TGCGCCAGCAGCTTGACAGGGGGCTCCCAAGAGACCCAGTACTTC.

This sequence joins TRBV28 and TRBJ1-1; TRBD1 is a possible D gene (5 bases). The V and J ends lost 8 bases and 4 bases respectively, with 17 bases between them. This CDR3 region has 14 residues. Germline V gives CDR1 MDHEN, CDR2 SYDVKM. The CDR3 loop reads CASYSGAGTTEAFF. The DNA for the CDR3 is TGTGCCAGCTACTCCGGGGCCGGGACCACTGAAGCTTTCTTT.

This clonotype was recorded many times. The rearrangement joins TRBV25-1 to TRBJ1-2, with 7 bases that match TRBD1. Germline CDR1 is MGHDK and CDR2 is SYGVNS. The CDR3 has 12 residues. V shed 5 bases, J shed 8 bases, and the junction held 5 bases outside the gene matches. For the CDR3, the DNA is TGTGCCAGCAGTCGACAGGGACTGGGCTACACCTTC. This sequence encodes CASSRQGLGYTF.

Concerning this clonotype itself: One end of the junction fails to match germline, which may point to a read error. The chain links TRBV11-3 to TRBJ2-3; 9 bases align to TRBD2. CDR1 and CDR2 from the germline V gene are SGHNT and YENEEA. The CDR3 has 16 residues. CDR3 amino acids: CASSLGGGGVTDTQYF. In DNA, the CDR3 is TGTGCCAGCAGTTTAGGAGGCGGGGGGGTCACAGATACGCAGTATTTT. The complete variable domain, with remaining parts taken from reference TRBV11-3 and TRBJ2-3, reads EAGVVQSPRYKIIEKKQPVAFWCNPISGHNTLYWYLQNLGQGPELLIRYENEEAVDDSQLPKDRFSAERLKGVDSTLKIQPAELGDSAVYLCASSLGGGGVTDTQYFGPGTRLTVL.

With regard to this clonotype: This could be a read error, since a much larger clone is one nucleotide away. The chain combines TRBV20-1 with TRBJ2-5, with 10 bases that match TRBD2. The CDR3 runs to 13 residues. With V trimmed by 6 bases and J by 13 bases, 14 bases remained unmatched. Per germline, CDR1 DFQATT and CDR2 SNEGSKA (reference sequence). CDR3 region: CSAAGTSESERYF. CDR3 in DNA: TGCAGTGCCGCCGGGACTAGCGAGAGCGAGCGGTACTTC.

This clonotype occurred many times. V and J are TRBV4-1 and TRBJ2-1; the match to TRBD1 covers 7 bases. V shed 7 bases and J 7 bases; nucleotides not matched to a gene: 10. CDR1 and CDR2 from the germline V gene are MGHRA and YSYEKL. The CDR3 sequence is 14 residues long. The CDR3 reads CASMDRFLGNEQFF. The CDR3 DNA is TGCGCCAGCATGGACAGGTTCCTAGGGAATGAGCAGTTCTTC.

This clonotype has only a few counts. V usage is TRBV6-1 and J usage is TRBJ2-3; perhaps TRBD2 as D (7 bases). The CDR3 loop spans 15 amino acids. Germline loops: CDR1 MNHNS, CDR2 SASEGT. Trimming stripped 4 bases from V and 2 bases from J, with 13 bases between. The CDR3 DNA reads as TGTGCCAGCAGTGGGGGGGGCAGGGTCACAGATACGCAGTATTTT. Its translation is CASSGGGRVTDTQYF.

This chain links TRBV29-1 with TRBJ2-3, with 8 bases aligning to TRBD2. CDR1 SQVTM and CDR2 ANQGSEA come from the germline V gene. Unmatched junction bases numbered 5, after V lost 1 base and J lost 2 bases. This CDR3 is built from 15 residues. CDR3 DNA: TGCAGCGTTGAAGGGAGTAGCGGGATCACAGATACGCAGTATTTT. Translation: CSVEGSSGITDTQYF.

The chain carries TRBV4-3 and TRBJ2-1; D possibly matches TRBD1 or TRBD2 (5 bases each). The V end was cut by 4 bases, the J end by 6 bases, with 13 bases between. The CDR3 is 14 residues long. Germline CDR1 reads LGHNA; CDR2 reads YSLEER. CDR3 coding DNA: TGCGCCAGCAGCCCTGGGTGGGGGTCCAATGAGCAGTTCTTC. Translation: CASSPGWGSNEQFF.

This sequence joins TRBV12-3 or TRBV12-4 and TRBJ2-5, with D unclear. The J call may be wrong; the DNA end is better matched by TRBJ2-7. This CDR3 is 12 amino acids long. CDR3 nucleotides: TGTGCCAGCAGTTTACACCTCGGCGAGCAGTACTTC. Protein: CASSLHLGEQYF.

This clonotype was observed many times. This chain joins TRBV2 and TRBJ1-6; 7 bases match TRBD1. Germline V gene data show CDR1 as SNHLY and CDR2 as FYNNEI. The J segment lost 0 bases and the V segment lost 3 bases, leaving 2 bases of the junction unmatched. This CDR3 comprises 16 residues. CDR3 nucleotide sequence: TGTGCCAGCAGTGACAGGGGGAACTCCTATAATTCACCCCTCCACTTT. Amino acid sequence: CASSDRGNSYNSPLHF.

This clonotype turned up a few times. The chain recombines TRBV25-1 with TRBJ1-6; D may be TRBD1 (6 bases). CDR1 is MGHDK and CDR2 is SYGVNS in the germline V gene. V was cut by 1 base and J by 6 bases, with 13 bases left in between. The CDR3 is made up of 16 amino acids. This chain's CDR3 is CASSEFTAQGNSPLHF. For the CDR3, the DNA is TGTGCCAGCAGTGAATTCACGGCACAGGGTAATTCACCCCTCCACTTT.

This chain connects TRBV27 to TRBJ1-2, with unresolved D. CDR1 is MNHEY, CDR2 SMNVEV, per germline (reference sequence). Deletions cut 3 bases from V and 0 bases from J, with 8 bases between. This CDR3 is built from 14 residues. CDR3 loop: CASSFATTNYGYTF. CDR3 bases: TGTGCCAGCAGTTTCGCTACTACTAACTATGGCTACACCTTC.

This clonotype was seen only a few times. A read error may explain this, as a much larger clone is one base away. The rearrangement links TRBV5-1 to TRBJ2-3; 9 positions agree with TRBD2. V was pared by 4 bases and J by 0 bases, with 12 bases of the junction left unmatched. CDR1 and CDR2 from the germline V gene are SGHRS and YFSETQ. This CDR3 comprises 18 residues. The CDR3 protein is CASSLGLAFASSTDTQYF. The CDR3 nucleotides read TGCGCCAGCAGCCTAGGACTAGCGTTCGCCTCTAGCACAGATACGCAGTATTTT.

The count of this clonotype is one. Being one base from a much bigger clone, this may be a read error. The chain carries TRBV12-3 or TRBV12-4 and TRBJ2-7, with D unresolved. This CDR3 is built from 13 residues. V lost 5 bases and J 7 bases, leaving 15 bases between the germline ends. This CDR3 reads CASSDSHSLEQYF. The CDR3 DNA sequence: TGTGCCAGCAGTGACTCTCACAGCTTGGAGCAGTACTTC.

As concerns this clonotype: Germline is not matched at one junction end, which may reflect a read error. V is TRBV2 and J is TRBJ2-1; the match to TRBD2 covers 8 bases. From germline, CDR1 is SNHLY and CDR2 FYNNEI. The CDR3 extends over 14 amino acids. This CDR3 is CASRGTSGTHERFF. The DNA of the CDR3 is TGTGCCAGCAGAGGGACTAGTGGGACCCATGAGCGGTTCTTC.

This clonotype showed up just once. The rearrangement uses TRBV7-9 and TRBJ2-4, with D tentatively TRBD1 (6 bases). The DNA end lines up better with TRBJ2-7; the J call may be wrong. Germline V gene sequence: CDR1 SEHNR, CDR2 FQNEAQ (reference sequence). The CDR3 runs 15 residues. In nucleotides, the CDR3 is TGTGCCAGCAGCTTCCCCGGGACATGGTCTCACGAGCAGTACTTC. Protein sequence: CASSFPGTWSHEQYF.

The chain combines TRBV4-2 with TRBJ2-1; D is perhaps TRBD1 (6 bases). This CDR3 comprises 14 residues. V lost 3 bases, J lost 7 bases, and 13 bases lay in between. Germline V gene sequence: CDR1 LGHNA, CDR2 YNFKEQ. DNA for the CDR3: TGTGCCAGCAGCCACTTGGGGGCGGTGAATGAGCAGTTCTTC. Its translation: CASSHLGAVNEQFF.

V is TRBV30 and J is TRBJ2-5, with TRBD1 identical over 8 bases. The DNA end lines up better with TRBJ2-7; the J call may be wrong. This CDR3 has 13 amino acids. In germline, CDR1 is GTSNPN, CDR2 SVGIG (reference sequence). The DNA for the CDR3 is TGTGCCGGTACACAGGGGGAGGCCTACGAGCAGTACTTC. This codes for CAGTQGEAYEQYF.